Each of the 4 T cell receptor beta chains below was sequenced from the same sample in a study of long-term antiretroviral therapy in people with HIV. The immunoSEQ assay was v3.0, run at survey level. Here immunoSEQ multiplex PCR was the method, and the copy in TCRdb shows in-frame clones only, minus some. The sample contains 7,000 to 9,500 clones, roughly four fifths of which appear only once. Sequences were derived from unsorted PBMCs, sampled 0.1 years after starting antiretroviral therapy. Receptor source: a man aged 35 to 55 with HIV.

Turning to this clone: Sequence at one end of the junction differs from germline and may be a read error. The rearrangement links TRBV7-2 to TRBJ2-7; 10 bases fit TRBD2. This CDR3 spans 13 amino acids. Germline CDR1 reads SGHTA; CDR2 reads FQGNSA. The CDR3 sequence: CASSLAGVYEQYF. Here the CDR3 DNA reads TGTGCCAGCAGCCTAGCGGGGGTCTACGAGCAGTACTTC.

The CDR3 sequence: CASRERQGTDTQYF. The CDR3 nucleotides read TGTGCCAGCAGGGAAAGACAGGGGACAGATACGCAGTATTTT. This chain uses TRBV5-6 with TRBJ2-3, with 8 bases lining up with TRBD1. CDR1 and CDR2 from the germline V gene are SGHDT and YYEEEE. The CDR3 length is 14 residues. Trimming cost V 5 bases and J 3 bases; bases outside gene matches: 5.

In nucleotides, the CDR3 is TGTGCCAGCTCACCACCAGCGGGCACCAACTATGGCTACACCTTC. It translates to CASSPPAGTNYGYTF. The chain uses TRBV18 and TRBJ1-2, with D hard to call. V shed 0 bases and J shed 2 bases, with 10 bases lying between them. The CDR3 covers 15 residues. CDR1 is KGHSH and CDR2 is LQKENI in the germline V gene.

The gene calls are TRBV28 and TRBJ1-5; D not resolved. CDR3 length: 13 amino acids. V was shortened by 3 bases and J by 4 bases, with 7 bases between the two germline ends. CDR1 MDHEN and CDR2 SYDVKM come from the germline V gene. The CDR3 protein is CASSFTENQPQHF. The CDR3 DNA is TGTGCCAGCAGTTTTACAGAAAATCAGCCCCAGCATTTT.